This T cell receptor beta chain was sequenced during a study of cytomegalovirus exposure and HLA in healthy donors (dated by TCRdb to about 2017). Turning to the overall study: In an earlier analysis of 450 to 750 of the donors, 276 Gb of sequence data and some 120 million unique TCR beta sequences from about 179 million T cells were reported. An early release covering 500 to 750 HLA-typed donors comprised about 300 gigabases of sequencing data and roughly 85 million unique TCR sequences. Among the roughly 400 genotyped donors, around 79% belonged to the genetic ancestry cluster associated with self-reported Caucasian donors. The aim of the study was to test whether cataloging public T cell receptors could identify signatures of past pathogen exposure. The T cell repertoires of 666 subjects were profiled by immunosequencing and related to cytomegalovirus serostatus. A separate validation cohort of roughly 130 different subjects was used in addition to the approximately 670-subject first cohort. The study combined high-throughput TCR immunosequencing, statistical association of individual TCRs with disease status, and machine learning to predict cytomegalovirus infection status. A later analysis re-examined previously published TCR beta repertoires from 600 to 700 donors and added high-resolution HLA genotyping to investigate patterns of TCR occurrence. Rather than drawing on any new phenotypic data, the later analysis identified candidate immune exposures from TCR beta sequences and the way those sequences occurred across donors. An earlier analysis of some 600 of the donors applied high-throughput TCR beta sequencing to assess whether each TCR beta V gene segment acted as functional or pseudogenic. Alongside the repertoire data, information on donor age, sex, ethnicity and CMV serostatus was compiled. A later genetic analysis took genome-wide SNP genotypes for about 55% of the roughly 670 donors and used that subset as a discovery cohort. Every repertoire in the discovery cohort had been generated on one and the same sequencing platform. HLA typing included class I and class II loci at four-digit resolution. Typing coverage varied by locus: roughly 629-630 donors for A, B, C, DRB1 and DQB1; roughly 520 for DQA1; about 600 for DPA1; more than 450 for DPB1. Because of strong linkage in the cohort, roughly five DR-DQ haplotypes were treated as single units for association and clustering. Among around 400 genotyped donors of the cohort, an average of approximately 200,000 unique TCR beta nucleotide sequences was sequenced per donor, of which about 19% were non-productive. Overall study results and their limits: A later analysis reported that several top co-occurrence clusters appeared linked to parvovirus B19, influenza, CMV and Epstein-Barr virus. Compared with equally common non-associated chains, HLA-associated TCR beta chains in a later analysis were more clonally expanded and had lower generation probabilities. A total of 164 TCR beta chains were listed by the study as associated with cytomegalovirus. Strong co-occurrence of HLA alleles, especially DR and DQ, made assigning TCR associations to individual alleles difficult. In a later genetic analysis, fewer N-insertions in productive TCRs were reported among donors in an Asian-associated ancestry cluster than the roughly 700-donor mean. A later analysis associated about 17,000 TCR beta sequences with specific HLA alleles at a false discovery rate of 0.05. According to a later analysis, most CMV-associated TCR beta chains appeared to be HLA-restricted, and the HLA associations seemed to be driven largely by CMV exposure. Only TCR beta chains were sequenced in this cohort, and the absence of alpha or paired-chain data limited detectable features. A further reported finding was that TCR beta sequences accurately predicted the HLA-A and HLA-B alleles for most subjects in the first cohort. Correlated functional status among segregating V segments might be attributable to linkage disequilibrium, but an unknown experimental factor could not be ruled out. The authors suggested that the approach could potentially be extended to other disease states and immunological phenotypes. In vitro tests confirmed that three of the cytomegalovirus-associated TCR beta chains recognize cytomegalovirus antigens. The earlier analysis of 587 of the donors excluded about 16 rarely observed V segments, including chromosome 9 orphons, because counts were too low. The classifier was reported to diagnose cytomegalovirus status with high specificity and sensitivity in both the original cohort and the validation cohort. In a later genetic analysis, a missense DCLRE1C variant was associated with V-gene and J-gene trimming of TCR beta chains, and the association was replicated in an independent cohort. An earlier analysis of around 540 of the donors showed that most TCR beta V segments appeared in productive rearrangements either about 87% or about 30% of the time, which broadly matched IMGT annotations. The presence/absence analyses assumed that sequencing depth was roughly uniform across donors, and that assumption may not be true. Because HLA typing was unavailable for some donors at each locus, only the typed subset was used in association tests. The sequencing pipeline was judged likely to have produced a cluster of highly shared sequence variants as a technical artifact. Immune exposure information for the cohort was limited to CMV serostatus. While some public TCRs were present in many individuals, most TCR sequences turned up only very rarely across donors. According to a later analysis, TCR association rates differed among HLA loci, with DRB1 alleles showing the most associated TCRs and HLA-C alleles showing the fewest.

As to this clone: Its antigen is still unknown. Base-call qualities are not available, and no considerably larger clone is one nucleotide away.

The cohort comprised 550 to 700 healthy bone marrow donors. At the time of sampling, all cohort members were nominally healthy, though unrecorded immune exposures were likely present. The donor tested CMV seronegative and was one of the 352 seronegative cohort members. A peripheral blood sample was collected from each donor, and TCR beta sequencing was performed on peripheral blood mononuclear cells. Genomic DNA extraction from the blood cell samples was performed with the Qiagen DNeasy Blood Extraction Kit. Libraries were made using the immunoSEQ multiplex PCR assay. For the multiplex PCR, a mixture combining 60 forward primers for TCR Vbeta segments and 13 reverse primers for TCR Jbeta segments was used. The CDR3 region of rearranged TCR beta genes was amplified from genomic DNA with a multiplex PCR assay. The amplified TCR beta libraries were sequenced on the Illumina HiSeq System as 87-base-pair reads. As for the authors' bioinformatics: Across the 670 or so repertoires, a later analysis counted 60 million to 90 million unique TCR beta chains, roughly 11 million of which were shared by at least two donors. Raw reads were error-corrected and collapsed into unique sequences by a nearest-neighbor algorithm in which closely related sequences were merged to remove PCR and sequencing errors. CDR3 sequences were aligned to IMGT reference sequences to assign V, D and J gene segments. For a sequence to be retained, at least a six-nucleotide match to both a V gene segment and a J gene segment was required. Rearrangements were classified as productive when the CDR3 lacked stop codons and remained in frame with V and J, and all other rearrangements were classified as non-productive. CDR3 was defined by IMGT convention, running from the second conserved V-encoded cysteine to the conserved J-encoded phenylalanine. The earlier analysis of 587 of the donors excluded sequences that lacked an unambiguous match to a single V gene segment. In an earlier analysis of several hundred of the donors, V segments were called functional above 56.7% productive rearrangements and were called segregating when the between-donor standard deviation exceeded 5%. A statistical classification framework was built for diagnosing cytomegalovirus status from the catalog of TCR beta chain sequences. V and J gene assignment, in a later analysis, came from comparing TCR nucleotide sequences with IMGT/GENE-DB human TR gene sequences. In a later analysis, CDR3 sequences and most-parsimonious VDJ recombination scenarios were assigned using the TCRdist pipeline. In a later analysis, each TCR beta chain was defined by its CDR3 amino acid sequence together with its V-gene family, and reads lacking a unique V-gene family were excluded. A later analysis removed several hundred highly shared, low-generation-probability nucleotide sequences to deal with suspected cross-contamination and a sequencing artifact. For each public chain, a later analysis derived a clonal expansion index from normalized ranks of inferred template counts within each repertoire. A later analysis computed generation probabilities with a VDJ recombination model fitted to out-of-frame rearrangements, and checked the results against IGoR. In a later analysis, hypergeometric tests were used to score TCR-TCR, TCR-HLA and TCR-CMV co-occurrence, with a repertoire-size bias correction applied to TCR pairs. A later analysis estimated false discovery rates by permuting HLA or CMV assignments 20 times. In a later analysis, co-occurring TCRs were grouped with DBSCAN, and TCRdist sequence similarity was added when clustering was performed within HLA-allele-positive subsets. Repertoires with fewer than 30,000 or more than 120,000 public chains were left out of co-occurrence clustering, as were five repertoires with anomalous nucleotide sharing. Imported from immuneACCESS, the table was reduced by TCRdb to in-frame sequences with V and J called. These copies leave out some clones; in studies compared against another copy, an unresolved V gene accounts for under half, and the cause of the remainder is not known. V and J calls and clone size are copied from that table; D and trimming were computed from the DNA. This sample comprises 110,000 to 150,000 clones, 75% of them detected only once. Around 7% of the sample rests with the top ten.

Sample: PBMCs. The TCR was taken from a man aged 30-40 years in good health and CMV-seronegative.

The CDR3 reads CASSEEDLHF. The nucleotide sequence is TGTGCCAGCAGTGAGGAGGACCTCCACTTT. The chain joins TRBV6-1 to TRBJ1-6; no D segment can be confidently identified. The CDR3 covers 10 residues, taking in both the cysteine and the phenylalanine. The retained sequence is limited to the CDR3, 30 bases, with the frame set at the first base. CDR1 is given as MNHNS and CDR2 as SASEGT, both from the germline V gene. Trimming costs V 3 bases and J 15 bases, and their ends lie 6 bases apart.